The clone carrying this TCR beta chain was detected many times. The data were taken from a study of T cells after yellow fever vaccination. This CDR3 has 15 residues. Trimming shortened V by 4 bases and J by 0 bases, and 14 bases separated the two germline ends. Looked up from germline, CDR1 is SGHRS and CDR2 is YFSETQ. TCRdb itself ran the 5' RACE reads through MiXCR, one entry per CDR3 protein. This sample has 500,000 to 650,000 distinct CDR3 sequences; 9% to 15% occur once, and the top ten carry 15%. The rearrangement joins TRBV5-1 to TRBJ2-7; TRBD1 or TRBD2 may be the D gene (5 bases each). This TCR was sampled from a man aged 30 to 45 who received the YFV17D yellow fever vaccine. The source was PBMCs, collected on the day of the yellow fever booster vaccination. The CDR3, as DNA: TGCGCCAGCAGCCGTGGGGGTGATAGCTCCTACGAGCAGTACTTC. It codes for CASSRGGDSSYEQYF.